These 24 T cell receptor beta chains originate from one sample sequenced in a study of Ad26.COV2.S vaccination and SARS-CoV-2 variants. Treatment of the sample: approximately 18 received Ad26.COV2.S at low or high dose, single or two shots; roughly five received placebo; per-sample allocation not given. Vaccine and placebo recipients were sampled on day 63 after the first injection. Clones were sequenced by immunoSEQ multiplex PCR, and TCRdb holds only the in-frame ones, with some missing. The table lists 300,000 to 400,000 clones, 86% of them singletons, with about 10% in the top ten. This specimen was peripheral blood, taken in a trial of Ad26.COV2.S vaccine versus placebo. The source of these receptors is a person aged 18-65 years who received the Ad26.COV2.S COVID-19 vaccine or a placebo.

This clone has just a few counts. The rearrangement joins TRBV2 to TRBJ2-1, with D hard to call. Germline loops: CDR1 SNHLY, CDR2 FYNNEI. The CDR3 is made up of 11 amino acids. V was shortened by 4 bases and J by 11 bases, with 9 bases between the two germline ends. Here the CDR3 reads CASSGFSQQFF. CDR3 nucleotide sequence: TGTGCCAGCAGTGGGTTTTCACAGCAGTTCTTC.

In the case of this clone: The same CDR3 arises from other DNA sequences in this sample as well. The chain couples TRBV5-6 to TRBJ1-1; 7 bases fit TRBD1. Germline CDR1 and CDR2: SGHDT and YYEEEE. The V and J ends lost 1 base and 4 bases, in that order; junction bases with no gene match: 7. This CDR3 spans 15 amino acids. CDR3 in DNA: TGTGCCAGCAGCTTGTATCGGACAGGCGGCACTGAAGCTTTCTTT. This translates into CASSLYRTGGTEAFF. Complete variable domain (other parts from reference TRBV5-6 and TRBJ1-1): DAGVTQSPTHLIKTRGQQVTLRCSPKSGHDTVSWYQQALGQGPQFIFQYYEEEERQRGNFPDRFSGHQFPNYSSELNVNALLLGDSALYLCASSLYRTGGTEAFFGQGTRLTVV.

The chain uses TRBV4-3 and TRBJ1-3; D call uncertain. Trimming removed 0 bases at V and 0 bases at J, with 9 bases between. Per the germline V gene, CDR1 is LGHNA and CDR2 is YSLEER. The CDR3 loop spans 16 amino acids. CDR3 DNA sequence: TGCGCCAGCAGCCAAGACCCGCTACACTCTGGAAACACCATATATTTT. Translation gives CASSQDPLHSGNTIYF.

This chain connects TRBV2 to TRBJ2-7; no definite D call. V gave up 8 bases and J gave up 2 bases, with 13 bases separating them. The CDR3 runs to 13 residues. Germline V gene data show CDR1 as SNHLY and CDR2 as FYNNEI. The CDR3 here is CASLPGGTYEQYF. CDR3 bases: TGTGCCAGCCTTCCCGGCGGCACCTACGAGCAGTACTTC. Variable domain in full (rest from reference TRBV2 and TRBJ2-7): EPEVTQTPSHQVTQMGQEVILRCVPISNHLYFYWYRQILGQKVEFLVSFYNNEISEKSEIFDDQFSVERPDGSNFTLKIRSTKLEDSAMYFCASLPGGTYEQYFGPGTRLTVT.

This clone appeared a single time. The chain links TRBV7-9 to TRBJ2-7, with D perhaps given as TRBD1 or TRBD2 (5 bases each). Trimming took 7 bases from V and 7 from J, leaving 14 bases between them. Germline assignment: CDR1 SEHNR and CDR2 FQNEAQ (reference sequence). This CDR3 has 12 amino acids. This CDR3 is CASTRRAGEQYF. CDR3 bases: TGTGCCAGCACCCGCAGGGCGGGTGAGCAGTACTTC. Drawing the rest from reference TRBV7-9 and TRBJ2-7, the complete variable domain is DTGVSQNPRHKITKRGQNVTFRCDPISEHNRLYWYRQTLGQGPEFLTYFQNEAQLEKSRLLSDRFSAERPKGSFSTLEIQRTEQGDSAMYLCASTRRAGEQYFGPGTRLTVT.

The chain links TRBV27 to TRBJ2-3; TRBD2 agrees at 7 bases. The V and J ends lost 3 bases and 0 bases, in that order; junction bases with no gene match: 0. The germline gives CDR1 MNHEY, CDR2 SMNVEV (reference sequence). This CDR3 is built from 14 residues. The CDR3 sequence is CASSFGGSTDTQYF. For the CDR3, the DNA is TGTGCCAGCAGTTTCGGGGGGAGCACAGATACGCAGTATTTT.

The chain has TRBV19 and TRBJ2-1, with 10 bases that match TRBD2. Germline V CDR1 and CDR2: LNHDA, SQIVND (reference sequence). This CDR3 has 16 amino acids. Trimming took 8 bases from V and 9 from J; bases not matched to a gene: 16. The CDR3 loop reads CASAVSAGGPISEQFF. In nucleotides, the CDR3 is TGTGCCAGTGCAGTCTCAGCGGGAGGGCCGATAAGTGAGCAGTTCTTC.

The chain carries TRBV28 and TRBJ1-2; TRBD1 matches at 8 bases. Germline CDR1 is MDHEN and CDR2 is SYDVKM. The CDR3 has 13 amino acids. V trimming: 9 bases; J trimming: 6 bases; junction bases outside the gene matches: 9. The CDR3 coding sequence is TGTGCCAGTAGACCAGGGGGCGTCCATGGCTACACCTTC. This encodes CASRPGGVHGYTF.

The chain couples TRBV13 to TRBJ1-1; tentative D call: TRBD1 (6 bases). Trimming stripped 0 bases from V and 7 bases from J, with 9 bases between. Per germline, CDR1 PRHDT and CDR2 FYEKMQ (reference sequence). The CDR3 length is 13 residues. CDR3 in amino acids: CASSLGRGGEAFF. CDR3 coding DNA: TGTGCCAGCAGCTTAGGCCGAGGGGGTGAAGCTTTCTTT.

The chain is built from TRBV9 and TRBJ1-3, with 8 positions matching TRBD1. The trim removed 3 bases at V and 3 bases at J, leaving 2 bases unmatched. CDR1 and CDR2 from the germline V gene are SGDLS and YYNGEE. The CDR3 is made up of 14 amino acids. CDR3 bases: TGTGCCAGCAGCGCAGGGGGCTTTGGAAACACCATATATTTT. Protein: CASSAGGFGNTIYF.

This clone was seen a handful of times. CDR3 in DNA: TGTGCCAGCAGCAGGGATTACGAGCAGTACTTC. The encoded protein is CASSRDYEQYF. V usage is TRBV7-2 and J usage is TRBJ2-7; no reliable D call. CDR3 length: 11 residues. Trimming took 5 bases from V and 4 from J, leaving 6 bases between them. In germline, CDR1 is SGHTA, CDR2 FQGNSA.

This chain links TRBV16 with TRBJ2-7; D ambiguous. Germline loops: CDR1 KGHSY, CDR2 FQNENV. Trimming cost V 4 bases and J 4 bases, with 8 bases left between them. This CDR3 contains 12 residues. The CDR3 DNA reads TGTGCCAGCAGCCCGAGGACGTACGAGCAGTACTTC. It encodes CASSPRTYEQYF. Complete variable domain (other parts from reference TRBV16 and TRBJ2-7): GEEVAQTPKHLVRGEGQKAKLYCAPIKGHSYVFWYQQVLKNEFKFLISFQNENVFDETGMPKERFSAKCLPNSPCSLEIQATKLEDSAVYFCASSPRTYEQYFGPGTRLTVT.

The CDR3 loop reads CASSSRGRGAFYNEQFF. DNA for the CDR3: TGTGCCAGCAGTTCCCGAGGGAGGGGGGCCTTCTACAATGAGCAGTTCTTC. The V and J genes are TRBV27 and TRBJ2-1, with D tentatively TRBD2 (7 bases). Germline values: CDR1 MNHEY, CDR2 SMNVEV (reference sequence). The CDR3 has 17 amino acids. Trimming pared 4 bases from V and 3 bases from J, leaving 19 bases between.

The chain uses TRBV2 and TRBJ2-3; TRBD1 is a possible D gene (6 bases). V was shortened by 10 bases and J by 8 bases, with 25 bases between the two germline ends. The CDR3 is 15 amino acids. CDR1 and CDR2 from the germline V gene are SNHLY and FYNNEI. The CDR3 spells CATGLQGLGLLTQYF. For the CDR3, the DNA is TGTGCCACCGGGTTACAGGGCCTTGGTCTCCTTACGCAGTATTTT.

The rearrangement uses TRBV7-2 and TRBJ1-2; D not certain. The length of the CDR3 is 15 residues. The germline CDR1 and CDR2 sequences are SGHTA and FQGNSA. V was clipped by 1 base and J by 0 bases, with 9 bases between them. This CDR3 reads CASSLGAAANYGYTF. The CDR3 bases are TGTGCCAGCAGCTTAGGGGCGGCTGCTAACTATGGCTACACCTTC. The full variable domain, rest sourced from reference TRBV7-2 and TRBJ1-2, is GAGVSQSPSNKVTEKGKDVELRCDPISGHTALYWYRQSLGQGLEFLIYFQGNSAPDKSGLPSDRFSAERTGGSVSTLTIQRTQQEDSAVYLCASSLGAAANYGYTFGSGTRLTVV.

The genes are TRBV6-5 and TRBJ2-3; D possibly uses TRBD1 or TRBD2 (6 bases each). The CDR3 consists of 15 residues. The V end lost 6 bases, the J end lost 0 bases, and 13 bases lay between the germline ends. CDR1 is MNHEY and CDR2 is SVGAGI in the germline V gene. The CDR3 region is CASRVRGVSTDTQYF. In DNA, the CDR3 is TGTGCCAGCAGGGTAAGGGGGGTCAGCACAGATACGCAGTATTTT.

This chain joins TRBV13 and TRBJ1-1, with a weak D call TRBD1 (6 bases). V gave up 6 bases and J gave up 1 base, with 12 bases separating them. Germline CDR1 PRHDT, CDR2 FYEKMQ (reference sequence). The CDR3 is made up of 14 amino acids. CDR3 bases: TGTGCCAGCAGAAACAGGGTCGCGAACACTGAAGCTTTCTTT. Amino acids: CASRNRVANTEAFF.

V and J are TRBV11-2 and TRBJ2-3; 12 bases line up with TRBD2. Germline V CDR1 and CDR2: SGHAT, FQNNGV. V lost 7 bases, J lost 4 bases, and 6 bases stayed unmatched. This CDR3 has 15 residues. CDR3 protein: CASTPSGGDPDTQYF. CDR3 DNA: TGTGCCAGCACCCCTAGCGGGGGGGATCCAGATACGCAGTATTTT.

The chain joins TRBV5-1 to TRBJ1-1; a weak D match, TRBD1 (6 bases). The CDR3 totals 15 residues. With 3 bases removed from V and 2 bases from J, the gap between germline ends came to 14 bases. Germline V gene data show CDR1 as SGHRS and CDR2 as YFSETQ. Here the CDR3 reads CASSSNTGFNTEAFF. As DNA, the CDR3 is TGCGCCAGCAGCTCCAACACAGGGTTTAACACTGAAGCTTTCTTT.

This chain links TRBV7-8 with TRBJ2-2; TRBD1 matches at 8 bases. Germline assignment: CDR1 SGHVS and CDR2 FQNEAQ. Trimming took 5 bases from V and 1 from J; bases not matched to a gene: 3. The CDR3 has 15 residues. Written as DNA, the CDR3 is TGTGCCAGCAGCCTAGGACAGGGGAACACCGGGGAGCTGTTTTTT. It translates to CASSLGQGNTGELFF. Combining the CDR3 with reference TRBV7-8 and TRBJ2-2 gives the whole variable domain GAGVSQSPRYKVAKRGQDVALRCDPISGHVSLFWYQQALGQGPEFLTYFQNEAQLDKSGLPSDRFFAERPEGSVSTLKIQRTQQEDSAVYLCASSLGQGNTGELFFGEGSRLTVL.

V gene TRBV2 combines with J gene TRBJ2-7; 7 nucleotides align to TRBD1. Germline V gene sequence: CDR1 SNHLY, CDR2 FYNNEI. V lost 4 bases, J lost 5 bases, and 2 bases stayed unmatched. This CDR3 has 12 residues. CDR3 in amino acids: CASSGQGHEQYF. In DNA form, the CDR3 reads TGTGCCAGCAGTGGACAGGGACACGAGCAGTACTTC.

This clone turned up a few times. In DNA form, the CDR3 reads TGCGCCAGCAGAGGGACTAGCGGAACGGGAACCGGGGAGCTGTTTTTT. Residues: CASRGTSGTGTGELFF. V usage is TRBV5-1 and J usage is TRBJ2-2, with 11 bases identical to TRBD2. Germline-derived CDR1 and CDR2 are SGHRS and YFSETQ. The trim removed 5 bases at V and 5 bases at J, leaving 8 bases unmatched. This CDR3 is 16 amino acids long.

The CDR3 reads CASSLGGSGRETQYF. The CDR3 DNA sequence: TGTGCCAGCAGCTTAGGGGGGAGCGGCAGAGAGACCCAGTACTTC. The V gene is TRBV7-2, the J gene TRBJ2-5; TRBD1 or TRBD2 may be the D gene (5 bases each). CDR1 SGHTA and CDR2 FQGNSA come from the germline V gene. V lost 1 base to trimming and J lost 4 bases, with 13 bases between them. The CDR3 loop spans 15 amino acids. Together with reference TRBV7-2 and TRBJ2-5, the CDR3 gives the full variable domain: GAGVSQSPSNKVTEKGKDVELRCDPISGHTALYWYRQSLGQGLEFLIYFQGNSAPDKSGLPSDRFSAERTGGSVSTLTIQRTQQEDSAVYLCASSLGGSGRETQYFGPGTRLLVL.

This chain joins TRBV19 and TRBJ2-7; 8 bases fit TRBD2. The CDR3 runs to 13 residues. The V segment lost 5 bases and the J segment 3 bases; nucleotides outside the gene matches: 3. Germline loops: CDR1 LNHDA, CDR2 SQIVND (reference sequence). The CDR3 bases are TGTGCCAGTAGTCCAAGCGGGAGCTACGAGCAGTACTTC. Its translation is CASSPSGSYEQYF.